The clone carrying this TCR beta chain has more than one count but fewer than ten. The V end lost 2 bases, the J end lost 6 bases, and 10 bases lay between the germline ends. Germline V gives CDR1 SGHTA, CDR2 FQGTGA. The CDR3 has 13 amino acids. The data were taken from a study of chemoradiotherapy in HPV16-positive cancers. Data came from immunoSEQ multiplex PCR; TCRdb stores just in-frame clones and leaves some out. The sample shows around 560 clones, around four fifths of them seen only once. This chain connects TRBV7-3 to TRBJ2-5; either TRBD1 or TRBD2 may supply D (5 bases each). Sequenced material: tumor tissue, taken from a patient who underwent chemoradiotherapy. The source is a human donor with HPV-associated anogenital cancer. The CDR3 reads CASSLEPGQTQYF. Here the CDR3 DNA reads TGTGCCAGCAGCTTAGAGCCGGGACAGACCCAGTACTTC.